This is a list of T cell receptor beta chains from one sample in a study of type 1 regulatory T cells. TCRdb passed the reads through MiXCR, listing each CDR3 protein once. The sample carries roughly 20,000 distinct CDR3 sequences, roughly a tenth recorded once. Input material: CD4+ T cells, either the whole sample or a sorted fraction (not recorded which). Receptor source: a human donor in good health. Each CDR3 is given with its conserved first and last residue. Fields, in order: J gene, V gene, clone size, D gene, CDR3 length, CDR3 protein, CDR3 DNA. D genes are given only for firm matches. Clone size is stated in some rows and not others, as once, few, many or a class when expanded.

TRBJ2-7 TRBV5-1 many NA 13 CASSPSQGYEQYF TGCGCCAGCAGCCCTTCACAGGGCTACGAGCAGTACTTC
TRBJ2-3 TRBV2 many NA 14 CASSEAGRTDTQYF TGTGCCAGCAGTGAAGCAGGAAGAACAGATACGCAGTATTTT
TRBJ2-4 TRBV20-1 medium-sized NA 13 CSASTSAKNIQYF TGCAGTGCCAGTACATCGGCCAAAAACATTCAGTACTTC
TRBJ2-5 TRBV12-3/TRBV12-4 few NA 12 CASSFSGETQYF TGTGCCAGCAGTTTCTCTGGGGAGACCCAGTACTTC
TRBJ2-5 TRBV29-1 NA NA 13 CSVELSRGGTQYF TGCAGCGTTGAACTGAGCAGGGGAGGGACCCAGTACTTC
TRBJ2-3 TRBV5-1 many TRBD2 18 CASSRPGLAGFSTDTQYF TGCGCCAGCAGCCGACCCGGACTAGCGGGATTTAGCACAGATACGCAGTATTTT
TRBJ2-1 TRBV20-1 few NA 14 CSASPRAHVREQFF TGCAGTGCTAGCCCCCGAGCACACGTCAGAGAGCAGTTCTTC
TRBJ2-1 TRBV14 many NA 17 CASSQEVDGAVSNEQFF TGTGCCAGCAGCCAAGAAGTTGACGGAGCGGTATCGAATGAGCAGTTCTTC
TRBJ2-1 TRBV12-3/TRBV12-4 NA TRBD2 14 CASSYGGLLNEQFF TGTGCCAGCTCTTACGGGGGACTACTCAATGAGCAGTTCTTC
TRBJ1-5 TRBV20-1 many NA 16 CSASVRGRRGNQPQHF TGCAGTGCTAGCGTCCGGGGGCGCCGGGGCAATCAGCCCCAGCATTTT
TRBJ2-7 TRBV20-1 many TRBD1 11 CSAARTGTTYF TGCAGTGCTGCCCGGACAGGGACCACTTACTTC
TRBJ2-2 TRBV20-1 many TRBD2 14 CSGTGGSRAGELFF TGCAGTGGAACCGGCGGGAGTAGGGCCGGGGAGCTGTTTTTT
TRBJ2-2 TRBV9 many NA 15 CASSVVVSHTGELFF TGTGCCAGCAGCGTAGTTGTCAGCCACACCGGGGAGCTGTTTTTT
TRBJ2-5 TRBV7-2 NA NA 14 CTLGSAGHGETQYF TGTACTCTTGGGTCGGCAGGGCACGGAGAGACCCAGTACTTC
TRBJ2-7 TRBV29-1 medium-sized NA 14 CSVETSGHPYEQYF TGCAGCGTTGAAACGTCTGGGCACCCCTACGAGCAGTACTTC
TRBJ2-7 TRBV27 few TRBD1 13 CASGKDRSYEQYF TGTGCCAGCGGAAAGGACAGGTCCTACGAGCAGTACTTC
TRBJ1-5 TRBV19 many TRBD1 15 CASSIAGQADQPQHF TGTGCCAGTAGTATTGCGGGACAGGCCGATCAGCCCCAGCATTTT
TRBJ2-1 TRBV20-1 medium-sized NA 11 CSAGSSGEQFF TGCAGTGCCGGGAGTTCCGGTGAGCAGTTCTTC
TRBJ2-5 TRBV11-2 NA NA 16 CASSLNGDSLLGTQYF TGTGCCAGCAGCTTAAATGGGGACTCCCTGCTTGGGACCCAGTACTTC
TRBJ1-1 TRBV6-6 NA NA 14 CASSSTGGGSEAFF TGTGCCAGCAGTTCTACCGGGGGCGGGTCTGAAGCTTTCTTT
TRBJ1-3 TRBV5-5 few NA 14 CASELNSSGNTIYF TGTGCCAGCGAACTCAACTCCTCCGGAAACACCATATATTTT
TRBJ2-7 TRBV25-1 NA TRBD2 15 CASSEGASGNYEQYF TGTGCCAGCAGTGAAGGGGCTAGCGGGAACTACGAGCAGTACTTC
TRBJ2-1 TRBV28 NA TRBD2 12 CASSSPGLAVLF TGTGCCAGCAGTTCGCCCGGACTAGCGGTACTATTC
TRBJ1-2 TRBV10-3 many NA 16 CAISSLPDGTNYGYTF TGTGCCATCAGTTCCCTTCCCGACGGGACTAACTATGGCTACACCTTC
TRBJ2-3 TRBV20-1 NA NA 12 CSARRPPATQYF TGCAGTGCTAGACGGCCGCCGGCGACGCAGTATTTT
TRBJ2-5 TRBV7-2 few NA 12 CASSLSVETQYF TGTGCCAGCAGCTTATCGGTGGAGACCCAGTACTTC
TRBJ1-1 TRBV12-3/TRBV12-4 many TRBD1 14 CASSSYTGQEGAFF TGTGCCAGCAGTTCCTACACCGGACAGGAAGGAGCTTTCTTT
TRBJ2-2 TRBV20-1 many NA 16 CSARDGGAVAAGELFF TGCAGTGCTAGAGATGGAGGGGCGGTGGCGGCCGGGGAGCTGTTTTTT
TRBJ2-3 TRBV20-1 NA NA 15 CSARVVRMSADTQYF TGCAGTGCTAGAGTGGTCAGGATGTCCGCAGATACGCAGTATTTT
TRBJ2-3 TRBV3-1 medium-sized NA 16 CASSQDLRAGTDTQYF TGTGCCAGCAGCCAAGATCTGAGGGCGGGAACAGATACGCAGTATTTT
TRBJ2-5 TRBV27 NA NA 14 CASSPIYRQETQYF TGTGCCAGCAGTCCGATCTACCGCCAAGAGACCCAGTACTTC
TRBJ2-6 TRBV12-3/TRBV12-4 NA NA 14 CASFGQRGANVLTF TGTGCCAGCTTCGGACAGCGCGGGGCCAACGTCCTGACTTTC
TRBJ1-2 TRBV5-4 NA TRBD1 15 CASSAGTGNNYGYTF TGTGCCAGCAGCGCAGGGACAGGAAATAACTATGGCTACACCTTC
TRBJ2-7 TRBV28 NA NA 16 CASSPPGASSGGEQYF TGTGCCAGCAGTCCACCGGGGGCTAGCAGCGGCGGTGAGCAGTACTTC
TRBJ2-1 TRBV20-1 few TRBD2 16 CSARDASGGRYNEQFF TGCAGTGCTAGAGATGCGTCGGGAGGACGATACAATGAGCAGTTCTTC
TRBJ2-3 TRBV7-9 few NA 15 CASSPRSGSTDTQYF TGTGCCAGCAGCCCCCGCAGCGGTAGCACAGATACGCAGTATTTT
TRBJ1-1 TRBV5-6 NA TRBD1 16 CASSPGTGGGNTEAFF TGTGCCAGCAGCCCCGGGACAGGGGGCGGAAACACTGAAGCTTTCTTT
TRBJ2-1 TRBV5-4 NA TRBD2 16 CASSYMTGGVYNEQFF TGTGCCAGCAGTTACATGACGGGAGGGGTCTACAATGAGCAGTTCTTC
TRBJ2-4 TRBV14 many NA 14 CASSQDPGKNIQYF TGTGCCAGCAGCCAAGACCCCGGCAAAAACATTCAGTACTTC
TRBJ2-1 TRBV7-9 NA TRBD2 13 CASSRGSSYEQFF TGTGCCAGCAGCCGCGGGAGTTCTTATGAGCAGTTCTTC
TRBJ2-1 TRBV20-1 many TRBD2 12 CSATLAGDEQFF TGCAGTGCTACTTTAGCGGGAGATGAGCAGTTCTTC
TRBJ2-5 TRBV7-3 many TRBD1 13 CASSFDRVETQYF TGTGCCAGCAGCTTCGACAGGGTGGAGACCCAGTACTTC
TRBJ2-2 TRBV5-5 medium-sized TRBD1 15 CASSLQGLNTGELFF TGTGCCAGCAGCCTACAGGGGTTGAACACCGGGGAGCTGTTTTTT
TRBJ2-5 TRBV5-1 many TRBD2 16 CASSLVTSGRQETQYF TGCGCCAGCAGCTTAGTGACTAGCGGGAGGCAAGAGACCCAGTACTTC
TRBJ2-1 TRBV7-2 few NA 15 CASSLSESSYNEQFF TGTGCCAGCAGCTTAAGCGAGAGCTCCTACAATGAGCAGTTCTTC
TRBJ2-2 TRBV5-4 few NA 16 CASSPGTTMGAGELFF TGTGCCAGCAGCCCGGGGACCACCATGGGGGCCGGGGAGCTGTTTTTT
TRBJ2-7 TRBV6-5 many NA 13 CASSYGSHYEQYF TGTGCCAGCAGTTACGGCAGCCACTACGAGCAGTACTTC
TRBJ2-5 TRBV29-1 medium-sized TRBD2 13 CSVRAGGKETQYF TGCAGCGTTCGGGCGGGAGGGAAAGAGACCCAGTACTTC
TRBJ2-7 TRBV20-1 medium-sized NA 12 CSARETLHEQYF TGCAGTGCTAGAGAAACCTTACACGAGCAGTACTTC
TRBJ2-7 TRBV6-5 many TRBD2 14 CASRSGKSSYEQYF TGTGCCAGCAGGAGCGGGAAAAGCTCCTACGAGCAGTACTTC
TRBJ2-7 TRBV10-3 NA TRBD2 16 CAISDPSGRGGYEQYF TGTGCCATCAGTGATCCCAGCGGGAGAGGGGGATACGAGCAGTACTTC
TRBJ2-1 TRBV7-2 few NA 14 CASGRDRSYNEQFF TGTGCCAGCGGCAGGGACCGCTCCTACAATGAGCAGTTCTTC
TRBJ1-1 TRBV5-1 once NA 13 CVSSSDGNTEAFF TGCGTCAGCAGCTCGGACGGTAACACTGAAGCTTTCTTT